This record looks at one T cell receptor (beta chain) sequence and its context. Trimming cost V 5 bases and J 2 bases, with 7 bases left between them. Germline assignment: CDR1 SGHAT and CDR2 FQNNGV. The CDR3 runs 12 residues. These data belong to a study of blood T cell repertoires in COVID-19. Data came from immunoSEQ multiplex PCR; TCRdb stores just in-frame clones and leaves some out. The sample lists approximately 300,000 clones; 90% were seen once. Participants' own reports of clinical history determined their cohort assignment. Sequenced: PBMCs or T cells enriched from blood (not recorded which). The chain joins TRBV11-2 to TRBJ2-7, with D tentatively TRBD1 (6 bases). The sequence came from a man in his 60s who had recovered from COVID-19. This chain's CDR3 is CASSGTTYEQYF. The CDR3 DNA is TGTGCCAGCAGCGGGACAACCTACGAGCAGTACTTC.